The entry below describes one TCR beta chain. This record belongs to a study of cytotoxic CD8 clonotypes in ibrutinib-treated CLL. The table came from immunoSEQ multiplex PCR; TCRdb's copy has only in-frame clones and leaves some out. In the table there are fewer than 300,000 clones, around 69% of which are singletons. CDR3 length: 19 amino acids. Trimming at V came to 5 bases and at J to 2 bases, leaving 14 bases not matched to a gene. CDR1 is SGHNT and CDR2 is YYREEE in the germline V gene (reference sequence). The chain combines TRBV5-4 with TRBJ2-1; TRBD2 aligns across 12 bases. This sequence originates from a human donor with chronic lymphocytic leukemia. This specimen was PBMCs, taken at disease progression, from a patient treated with ibrutinib. The CDR3 DNA follows: TGTGCCAGCAGAAAGGGACTAGCGGGCTCACCCGCCACCTACAATGAGCAGTTCTTC. Residues: CASRKGLAGSPATYNEQFF.